The 10 T cell receptor beta chains presented below share a single source sample, sequenced in a study of cytomegalovirus exposure and HLA in healthy donors. PCR was performed using 60 Vbeta and 13 Jbeta primers. This table comes from immunoSEQ multiplex PCR, and its TCRdb copy is limited to in-frame clones, with some not included. The table includes over 150,000 clones, approximately 73% detected once. Sequences were obtained from PBMCs. The receptors shown here come from a woman aged 18-35 years in good health and CMV-seropositive.

V usage is TRBV19 and J usage is TRBJ1-4, with 12 positions matching TRBD1. This CDR3 is built from 15 residues. Germline loops: CDR1 LNHDA, CDR2 SQIVND (reference sequence). The trim removed 6 bases at V and 7 bases at J, leaving 6 bases unmatched. CDR3: CASSPGDRGLEKLFF. As DNA, the CDR3 is TGTGCCAGTAGCCCTGGGGACAGGGGGCTTGAAAAACTGTTTTTT.

This sequence joins TRBV10-3 and TRBJ2-7; a weak D match, TRBD2 (5 bases). V lost 3 bases to trimming and J lost 3 bases, with 12 bases between them. The CDR3 is 14 residues long. Germline CDR1 ENHRY, CDR2 SYGVKD. The CDR3 reads CAISDRGGNYEQYF. CDR3 bases: TGTGCCATCAGTGACCGGGGTGGGAACTACGAGCAGTACTTC.

The chain has TRBV11-1 and TRBJ2-5; the D is unclear. The end of the DNA is better explained by TRBJ2-7, so the J call may be wrong. CDR3 size: 15 residues. From germline, CDR1 is SGHAT and CDR2 FQDESV (reference sequence). The CDR3 spells CASSLAPSTPSEQYF. Here the CDR3 DNA reads TGTGCCAGCAGCTTAGCGCCTTCGACTCCGAGCGAGCAGTACTTC.

This chain joins TRBV11-1 and TRBJ2-1; 10 bases line up with TRBD2. Germline assignment: CDR1 SGHAT and CDR2 FQDESV (reference sequence). V lost 5 bases and J lost 7; bases outside the gene matches: 5. The CDR3 consists of 14 residues. CDR3 sequence reads: CASSASGGANEQFF. CDR3 DNA: TGTGCCAGCAGCGCCAGCGGGGGGGCTAATGAGCAGTTCTTC.

This chain uses TRBV7-9 with TRBJ1-2, with 11 bases that match TRBD1. The germline V gene encodes CDR1 SEHNR and CDR2 FQNEAQ (reference sequence). V shed 6 bases and J 2 bases; nucleotides not matched to a gene: 2. The CDR3 totals 14 residues. The CDR3 DNA reads as TGTGCCAGCAGACGGGACAGGGGGAACTATGGCTACACCTTC. As protein: CASRRDRGNYGYTF.

The gene calls are TRBV19 and TRBJ1-5, with D uncertain. V shed 1 base and J shed 9 bases, with 16 bases lying between them. Germline V CDR1 and CDR2: LNHDA, SQIVND (reference sequence). There are 15 residues in the CDR3. The CDR3 loop is CASSIARTAGRPQHF. As DNA, the CDR3 is TGTGCCAGTAGTATAGCCCGGACGGCGGGAAGGCCCCAGCATTTT.

The V and J genes are TRBV2 and TRBJ2-5; D possibly corresponds to TRBD2 (6 bases). Germline V gene lookup returns CDR1 SNHLY and CDR2 FYNNEI. The CDR3 consists of 12 residues. The V end lost 11 bases, the J end lost 0 bases, and 10 bases lay between the germline ends. The CDR3 spells CAGGTDQETQYF. DNA for the CDR3: TGTGCCGGAGGGACGGACCAAGAGACCCAGTACTTC.

V gene TRBV21-1 combines with J gene TRBJ2-7; TRBD1, the table's D call, was not compared with the DNA. TRBV21-1 is a pseudogene segment. This CDR3 has 16 amino acids. This CDR3 is CASNRHGCSRSYEQYF. In DNA form, the CDR3 reads TGTGCCAGCAACAGACACGGCTGTTCAAGGTCCTACGAGCAGTACTTC.

CDR3: CASSTDRGLTGELFF. CDR3 sequence (DNA): TGTGCCAGCAGCACGGACAGGGGGCTTACCGGGGAGCTGTTTTTT. J is TRBJ2-2 and V is TRBV7-2, with 11 bases fitting TRBD1. J was trimmed by 5 bases and V by 5 bases; bases with no gene match: 4. This CDR3 is 15 amino acids long. Germline loops: CDR1 SGHTA, CDR2 FQGNSA.

J is TRBJ2-2 and V is TRBV11-3; TRBD2 might be the D (6 bases). Trimming pared 4 bases from V and 4 bases from J, leaving 10 bases between. Germline CDR1 and CDR2: SGHNT and YENEEA. This CDR3 spans 14 amino acids. The CDR3 sequence: CASSSLARTGELFF. The CDR3 DNA reads TGTGCCAGCAGCTCCCTAGCGCGCACCGGGGAGCTGTTTTTT.